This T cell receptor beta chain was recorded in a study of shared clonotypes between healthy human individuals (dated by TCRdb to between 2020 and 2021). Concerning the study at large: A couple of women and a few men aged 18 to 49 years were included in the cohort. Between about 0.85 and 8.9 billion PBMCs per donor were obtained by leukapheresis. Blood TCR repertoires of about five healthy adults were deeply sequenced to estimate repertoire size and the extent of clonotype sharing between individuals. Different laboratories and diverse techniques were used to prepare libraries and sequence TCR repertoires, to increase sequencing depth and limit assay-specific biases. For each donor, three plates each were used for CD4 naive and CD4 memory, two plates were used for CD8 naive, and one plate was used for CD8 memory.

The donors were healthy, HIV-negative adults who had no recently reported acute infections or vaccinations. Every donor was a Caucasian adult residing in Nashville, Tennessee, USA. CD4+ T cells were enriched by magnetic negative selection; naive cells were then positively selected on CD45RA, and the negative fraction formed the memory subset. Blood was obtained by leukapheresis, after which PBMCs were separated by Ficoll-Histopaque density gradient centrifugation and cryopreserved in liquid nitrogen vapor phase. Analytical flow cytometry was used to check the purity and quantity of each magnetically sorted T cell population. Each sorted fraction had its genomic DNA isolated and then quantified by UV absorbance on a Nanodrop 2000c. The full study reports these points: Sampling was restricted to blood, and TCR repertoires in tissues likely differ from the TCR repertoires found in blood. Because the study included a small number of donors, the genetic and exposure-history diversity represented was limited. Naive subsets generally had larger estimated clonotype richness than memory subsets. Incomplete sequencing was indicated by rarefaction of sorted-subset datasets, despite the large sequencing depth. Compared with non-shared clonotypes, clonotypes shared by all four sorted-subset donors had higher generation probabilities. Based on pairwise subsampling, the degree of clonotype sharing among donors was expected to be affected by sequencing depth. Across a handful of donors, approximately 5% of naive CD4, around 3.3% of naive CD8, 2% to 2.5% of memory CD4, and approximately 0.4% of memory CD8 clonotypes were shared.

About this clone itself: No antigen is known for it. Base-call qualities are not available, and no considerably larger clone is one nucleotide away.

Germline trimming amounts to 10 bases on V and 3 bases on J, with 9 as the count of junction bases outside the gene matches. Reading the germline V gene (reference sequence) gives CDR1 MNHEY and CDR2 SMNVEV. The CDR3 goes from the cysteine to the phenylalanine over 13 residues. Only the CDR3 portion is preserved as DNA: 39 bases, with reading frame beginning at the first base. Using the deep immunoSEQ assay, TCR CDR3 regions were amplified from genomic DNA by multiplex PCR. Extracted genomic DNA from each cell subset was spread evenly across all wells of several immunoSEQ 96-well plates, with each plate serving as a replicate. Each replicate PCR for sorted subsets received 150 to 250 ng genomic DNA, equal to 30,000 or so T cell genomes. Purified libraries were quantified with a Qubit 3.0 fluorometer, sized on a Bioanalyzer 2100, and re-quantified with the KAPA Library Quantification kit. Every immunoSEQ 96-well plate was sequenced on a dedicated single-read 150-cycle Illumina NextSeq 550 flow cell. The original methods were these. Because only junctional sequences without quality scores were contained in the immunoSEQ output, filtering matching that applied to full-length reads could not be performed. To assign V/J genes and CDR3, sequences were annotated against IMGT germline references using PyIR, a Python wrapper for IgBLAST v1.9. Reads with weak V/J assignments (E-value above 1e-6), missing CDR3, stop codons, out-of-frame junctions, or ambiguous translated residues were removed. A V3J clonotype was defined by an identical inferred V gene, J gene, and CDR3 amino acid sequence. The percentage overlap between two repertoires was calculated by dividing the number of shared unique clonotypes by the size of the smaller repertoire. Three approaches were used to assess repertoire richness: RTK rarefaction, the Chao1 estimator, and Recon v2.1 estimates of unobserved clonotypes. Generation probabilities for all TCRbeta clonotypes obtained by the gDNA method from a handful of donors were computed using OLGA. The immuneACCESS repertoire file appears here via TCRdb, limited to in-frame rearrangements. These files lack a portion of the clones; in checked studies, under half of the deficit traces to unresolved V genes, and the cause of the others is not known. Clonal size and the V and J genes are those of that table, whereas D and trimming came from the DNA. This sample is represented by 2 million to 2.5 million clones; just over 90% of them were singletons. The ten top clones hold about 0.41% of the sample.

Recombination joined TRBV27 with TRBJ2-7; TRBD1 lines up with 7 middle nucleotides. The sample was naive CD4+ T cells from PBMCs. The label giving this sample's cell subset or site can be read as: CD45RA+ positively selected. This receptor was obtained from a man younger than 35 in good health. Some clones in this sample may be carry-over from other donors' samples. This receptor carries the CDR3 CATTGQGDYEQYF. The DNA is TGTGCCACTACGGGGCAGGGGGACTACGAGCAGTACTTC.